These 11 T cell receptor beta chains were sequenced from one sample in a study of cytomegalovirus exposure and HLA in healthy donors. With 60 Vbeta and 13 Jbeta primers, the PCR was carried out. Clones were read by immunoSEQ multiplex PCR, and TCRdb kept only the in-frame ones, dropping some. The sample includes around 120,000 clones, approximately 80% of them seen just once. The sequencing sample was made of PBMCs. These receptors were collected from a man in his thirties or forties in good health and CMV-seronegative.

The chain joins TRBV30 to TRBJ2-7; 8 nucleotides line up with TRBD1. There are 12 residues in the CDR3. V was pared by 8 bases and J by 3 bases, with 6 bases of the junction left unmatched. CDR1 and CDR2 from the germline V gene are GTSNPN and SVGIG (reference sequence). The CDR3 DNA reads as TGTGCCGGGACAGGTTCGCTCTACGAGCAGTACTTC. Protein product: CAGTGSLYEQYF. Combining the CDR3 with reference TRBV30 and TRBJ2-7 gives the whole variable domain SQTIHQWPATLVQPVGSPLSLECTVEGTSNPNLYWYRQAAGRGLQLLFYSVGIGQISSEVPQNLSASRPQDRQFILSSKKLLLSDSGFYLCAGTGSLYEQYFGPGTRLTVT.

CDR3: CASSSRDMGNTEAFF. CDR3 DNA sequence: TGTGCCAGCAGTTCCCGGGACATGGGGAACACTGAAGCTTTCTTT. This chain links TRBV27 with TRBJ1-1; tentative D call: TRBD1 (6 bases). In germline, CDR1 is MNHEY, CDR2 SMNVEV (reference sequence). The CDR3 is made up of 15 amino acids. V was shortened by 4 bases and J by 1 base, with 13 bases between the two germline ends.

CDR3 bases: TGTGCCAGCAGCTTAACTAGCGGGATGTTCGGGGAGCTGTTTTTT. It encodes CASSLTSGMFGELFF. This chain links TRBV7-2 with TRBJ2-2, with 10 bases identical to TRBD2. This CDR3 region has 15 residues. With V trimmed by 2 bases and J by 7 bases, 4 bases remained unmatched. Per germline, CDR1 SGHTA and CDR2 FQGNSA.

With regard to this clone: Within the sample, other DNA sequences also encode this same CDR3. The gene calls are TRBV27 and TRBJ2-5; D not resolved. Trimming removed 6 bases from V and 5 bases from J, with 13 bases in between. Germline V gene sequence: CDR1 MNHEY, CDR2 SMNVEV (reference sequence). The CDR3 totals 13 residues. In DNA, the CDR3 is TGTGCCAGCAGCCCCAAGTTGCGGGAGACCCAGTACTTC. Protein: CASSPKLRETQYF.

The genes are TRBV7-9 and TRBJ2-3; a weak D match, TRBD1 (5 bases). CDR1 SEHNR and CDR2 FQNEAQ come from the germline V gene (reference sequence). V lost 3 bases to trimming and J lost 5 bases, with 15 bases between them. This CDR3 comprises 15 residues. DNA of the CDR3: TGTGCCAGCAGCTTCCGGACATTTCGGAGAGATACGCAGTATTTT. Protein: CASSFRTFRRDTQYF.

The rearrangement joins TRBV6-1 to TRBJ1-4, with 8 nucleotides matching TRBD1. The V and J ends lost 2 bases and 4 bases, in that order; junction bases with no gene match: 6. The germline V gene encodes CDR1 MNHNS and CDR2 SASEGT. CDR3 size: 16 residues. The CDR3 loop reads CASSETPGQVNEKLFF. The CDR3 DNA reads TGTGCCAGCAGTGAAACTCCGGGACAGGTTAATGAAAAACTGTTTTTT.

CDR3 coding DNA: TGTGCCAGCCTCTCACTAGCGGCGGGGACAGATACGCAGTATTTT. As protein: CASLSLAAGTDTQYF. The chain uses TRBV27 and TRBJ2-3; 8 bases are shared with TRBD2. J lost 3 bases, V lost 8 bases, and 10 bases had no gene match. The germline V gene has CDR1 MNHEY and CDR2 SMNVEV (reference sequence). CDR3 size: 15 residues.

The CDR3 reads CASSISLPYEQYF. The CDR3 bases are TGTGCCAGCAGCATCTCTCTTCCCTACGAGCAGTACTTC. This rearrangement joins TRBV7-2 to TRBJ2-7; no clear D gene. This CDR3 is 13 amino acids long. The V and J ends lost 5 bases and 2 bases respectively, with 10 bases between them. CDR1 is SGHTA, CDR2 FQGNSA, per germline.

The chain has TRBV19 and TRBJ1-5; TRBD1 agrees at 8 bases. This CDR3 contains 14 residues. CDR1 and CDR2 from the germline V gene are LNHDA and SQIVND (reference sequence). V was clipped by 7 bases and J by 1 base; unmatched bases: 3. The CDR3 DNA follows: TGTGCCAGTACCGGGACAGGAAGCAATCAGCCCCAGCATTTT. Amino acid sequence: CASTGTGSNQPQHF.

The chain is built from TRBV15 and TRBJ2-3; possible D gene TRBD1, 5 bases. CDR1 and CDR2 from the germline V gene are LNHNV and YYDKDF (reference sequence). Between the trimmed V and J ends, which lost 1 base and 2 bases, there was a span of 10 bases. The CDR3 length is 15 residues. The CDR3 DNA is TGTGCCACCAGCAGAGGACAGCCTGACACAGATACGCAGTATTTT. This gives the protein CATSRGQPDTDTQYF.

This chain connects TRBV5-1 to TRBJ2-1; 11 bases map to TRBD1. The CDR3 contains 14 residues. Trimming at V came to 4 bases and at J to 8 bases, leaving 5 bases not matched to a gene. The V gene's germline CDR1 is SGHRS and CDR2 YFSETQ. CDR3 nucleotides: TGCGCCAGCAGCCCTGGACAGGGGGCGGATGAGCAGTTCTTC. It yields the protein CASSPGQGADEQFF.